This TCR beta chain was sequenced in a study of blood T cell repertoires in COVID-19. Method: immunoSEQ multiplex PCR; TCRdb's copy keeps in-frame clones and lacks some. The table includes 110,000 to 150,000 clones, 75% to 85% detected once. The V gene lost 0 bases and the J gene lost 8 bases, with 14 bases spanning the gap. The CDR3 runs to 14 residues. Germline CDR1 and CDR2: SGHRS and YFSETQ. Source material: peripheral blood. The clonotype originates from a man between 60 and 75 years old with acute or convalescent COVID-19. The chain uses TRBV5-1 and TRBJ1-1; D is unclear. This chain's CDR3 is CASSLVWQAREAFF. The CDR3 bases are TGCGCCAGCAGCTTGGTATGGCAGGCCCGGGAAGCTTTCTTT.